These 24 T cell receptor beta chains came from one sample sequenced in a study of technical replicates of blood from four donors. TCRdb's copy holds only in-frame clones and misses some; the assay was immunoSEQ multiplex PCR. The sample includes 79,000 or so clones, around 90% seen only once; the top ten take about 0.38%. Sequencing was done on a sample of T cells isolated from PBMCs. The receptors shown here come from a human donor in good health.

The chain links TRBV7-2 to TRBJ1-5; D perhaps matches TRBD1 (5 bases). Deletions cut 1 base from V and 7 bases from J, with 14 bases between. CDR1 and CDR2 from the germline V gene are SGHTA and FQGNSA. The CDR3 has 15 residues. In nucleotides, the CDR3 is TGTGCCAGCAGCTTAGTATGGGCAGGGAACCAGCCCCAGCATTTT. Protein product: CASSLVWAGNQPQHF.

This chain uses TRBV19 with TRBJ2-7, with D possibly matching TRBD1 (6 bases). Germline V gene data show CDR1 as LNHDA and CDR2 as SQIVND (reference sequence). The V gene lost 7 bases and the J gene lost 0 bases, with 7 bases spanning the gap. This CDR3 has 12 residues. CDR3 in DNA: TGTGCCAGTAAGGGGGTCTCCTACGAGCAGTACTTC. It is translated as CASKGVSYEQYF.

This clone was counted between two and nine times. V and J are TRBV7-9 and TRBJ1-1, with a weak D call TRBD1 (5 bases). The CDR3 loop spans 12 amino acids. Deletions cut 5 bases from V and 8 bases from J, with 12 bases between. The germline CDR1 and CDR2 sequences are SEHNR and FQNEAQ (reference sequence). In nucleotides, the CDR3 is TGTGCCAGCAGCCCTCCGGGACTCGAAGCTTTCTTT. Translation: CASSPPGLEAFF.

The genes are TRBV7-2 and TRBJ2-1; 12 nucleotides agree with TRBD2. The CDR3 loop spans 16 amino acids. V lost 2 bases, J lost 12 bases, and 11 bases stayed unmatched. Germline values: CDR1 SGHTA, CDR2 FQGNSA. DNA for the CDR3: TGTGCCAGCAGCTTAAGTAGAGCTAGCGGGAGGGAGGGGCAGTTCTTC. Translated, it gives CASSLSRASGREGQFF.

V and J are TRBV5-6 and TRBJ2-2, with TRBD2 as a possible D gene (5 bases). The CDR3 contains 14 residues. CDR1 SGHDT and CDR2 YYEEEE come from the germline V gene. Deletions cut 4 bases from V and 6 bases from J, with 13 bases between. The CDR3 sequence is CASSPPGVSGELFF. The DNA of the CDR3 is TGTGCCAGCAGCCCCCCCGGGGTTTCCGGGGAGCTGTTTTTT.

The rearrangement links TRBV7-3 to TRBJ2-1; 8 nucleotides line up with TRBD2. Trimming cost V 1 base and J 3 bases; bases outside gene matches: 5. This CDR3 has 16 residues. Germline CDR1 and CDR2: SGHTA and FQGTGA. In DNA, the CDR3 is TGTGCCAGCAGCTTAAGTTTCGCGGGAGGCTACAATGAGCAGTTCTTC. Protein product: CASSLSFAGGYNEQFF.

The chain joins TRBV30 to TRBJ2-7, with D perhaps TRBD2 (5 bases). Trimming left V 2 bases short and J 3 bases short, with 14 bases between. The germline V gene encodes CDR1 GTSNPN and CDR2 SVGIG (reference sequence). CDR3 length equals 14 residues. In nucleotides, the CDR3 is TGTGCCTGGAGTCTGGGAGCCGTCGGCTACGAGCAGTACTTC. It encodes CAWSLGAVGYEQYF.

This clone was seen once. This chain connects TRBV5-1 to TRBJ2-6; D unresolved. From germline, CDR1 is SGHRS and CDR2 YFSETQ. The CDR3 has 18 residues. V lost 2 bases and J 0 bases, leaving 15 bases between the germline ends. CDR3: CASSFGEQLDSGANVLTF. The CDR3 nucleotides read TGCGCCAGCAGCTTTGGCGAACAGTTAGACTCTGGGGCCAACGTCCTGACTTTC.

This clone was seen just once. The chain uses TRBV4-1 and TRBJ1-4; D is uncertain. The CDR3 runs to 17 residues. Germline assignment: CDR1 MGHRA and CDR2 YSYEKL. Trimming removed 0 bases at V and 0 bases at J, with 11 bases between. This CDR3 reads CASSQDWPVTTNEKLFF. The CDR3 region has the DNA TGCGCCAGCAGCCAAGATTGGCCAGTAACAACTAATGAAAAACTGTTTTTT.

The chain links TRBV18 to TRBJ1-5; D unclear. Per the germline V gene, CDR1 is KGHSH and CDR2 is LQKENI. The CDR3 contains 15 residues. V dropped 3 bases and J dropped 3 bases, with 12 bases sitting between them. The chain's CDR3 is CASSPEYYFNQPQHF. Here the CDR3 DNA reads TGTGCCAGCTCACCGGAGTACTACTTCAATCAGCCCCAGCATTTT.

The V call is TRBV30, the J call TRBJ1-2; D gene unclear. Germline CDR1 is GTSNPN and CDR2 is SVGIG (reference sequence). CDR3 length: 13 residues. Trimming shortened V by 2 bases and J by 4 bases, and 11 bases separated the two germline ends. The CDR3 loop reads CAWSRREIYGYTF. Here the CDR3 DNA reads TGTGCCTGGAGTAGGAGAGAGATCTATGGCTACACCTTC. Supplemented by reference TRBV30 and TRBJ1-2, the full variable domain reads SQTIHQWPATLVQPVGSPLSLECTVEGTSNPNLYWYRQAAGRGLQLLFYSVGIGQISSEVPQNLSASRPQDRQFILSSKKLLLSDSGFYLCAWSRREIYGYTFGSGTRLTVV.

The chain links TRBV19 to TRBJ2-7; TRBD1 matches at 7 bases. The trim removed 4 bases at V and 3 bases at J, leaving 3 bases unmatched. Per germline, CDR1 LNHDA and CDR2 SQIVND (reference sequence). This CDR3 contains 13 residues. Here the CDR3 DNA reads TGTGCCAGTAGTACCGGGACAGACTACGAGCAGTACTTC. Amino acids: CASSTGTDYEQYF.

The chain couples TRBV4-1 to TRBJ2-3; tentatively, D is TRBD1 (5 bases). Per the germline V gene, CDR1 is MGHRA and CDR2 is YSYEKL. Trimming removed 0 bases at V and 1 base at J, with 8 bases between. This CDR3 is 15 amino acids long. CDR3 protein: CASSQESGRTDTQYF. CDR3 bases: TGCGCCAGCAGCCAAGAGTCAGGGCGCACAGATACGCAGTATTTT.

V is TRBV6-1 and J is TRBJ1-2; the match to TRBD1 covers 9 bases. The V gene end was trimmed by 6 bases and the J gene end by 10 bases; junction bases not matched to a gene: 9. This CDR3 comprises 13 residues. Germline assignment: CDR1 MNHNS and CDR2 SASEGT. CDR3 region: CASSPGQGLYYTF. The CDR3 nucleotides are TGTGCCAGCAGCCCGGGACAGGGACTATACTACACCTTC.

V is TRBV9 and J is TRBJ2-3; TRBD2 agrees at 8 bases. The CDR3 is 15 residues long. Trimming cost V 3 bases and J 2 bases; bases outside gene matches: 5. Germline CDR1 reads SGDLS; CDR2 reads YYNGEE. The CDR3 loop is CASSGTSGLTDTQYF. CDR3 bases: TGTGCCAGCAGCGGTACTAGCGGCCTCACAGATACGCAGTATTTT.

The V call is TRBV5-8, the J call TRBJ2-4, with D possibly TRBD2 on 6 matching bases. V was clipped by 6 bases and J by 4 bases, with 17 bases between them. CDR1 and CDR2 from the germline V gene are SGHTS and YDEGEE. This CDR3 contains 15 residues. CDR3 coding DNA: TGTGCCAGCAACCCGATGCGGGGCGGGAAAAACATTCAGTACTTC. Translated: CASNPMRGGKNIQYF. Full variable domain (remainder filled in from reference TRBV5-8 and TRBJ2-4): EAGVTQSPTHLIKTRGQQATLRCSPISGHTSVYWYQQALGLGLQFLLWYDEGEERNRGNFPPRFSGRQFPNYSSELNVNALELEDSALYLCASNPMRGGKNIQYFGAGTRLSVL.

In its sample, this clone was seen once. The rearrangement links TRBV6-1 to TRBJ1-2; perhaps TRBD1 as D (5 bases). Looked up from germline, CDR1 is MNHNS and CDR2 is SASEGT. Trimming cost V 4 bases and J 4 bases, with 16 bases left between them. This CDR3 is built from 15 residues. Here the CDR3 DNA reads TGTGCCAGCAGTGGCGGGGCAAATCTAGTCTATGGCTACACCTTC. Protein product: CASSGGANLVYGYTF.

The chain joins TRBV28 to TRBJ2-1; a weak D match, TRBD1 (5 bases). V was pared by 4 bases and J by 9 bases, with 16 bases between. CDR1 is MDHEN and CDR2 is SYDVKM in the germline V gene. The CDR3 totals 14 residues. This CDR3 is CASSSHWARGEQFF. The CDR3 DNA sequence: TGTGCCAGCAGTTCCCACTGGGCTAGGGGTGAGCAGTTCTTC.

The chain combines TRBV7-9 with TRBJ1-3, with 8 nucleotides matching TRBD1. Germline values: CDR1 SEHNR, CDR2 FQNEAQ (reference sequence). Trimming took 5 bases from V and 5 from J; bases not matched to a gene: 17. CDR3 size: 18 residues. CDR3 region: CASSPSKQGEGGRNTIYF. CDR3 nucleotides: TGTGCCAGCAGCCCGTCGAAACAGGGGGAAGGAGGGAGAAACACCATATATTTT.

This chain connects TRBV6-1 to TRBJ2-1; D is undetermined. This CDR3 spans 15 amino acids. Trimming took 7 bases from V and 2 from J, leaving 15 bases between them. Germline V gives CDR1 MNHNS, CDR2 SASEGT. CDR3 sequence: CASTRSSDPYNEQFF. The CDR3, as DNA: TGTGCCAGCACCCGGTCTAGTGACCCCTACAATGAGCAGTTCTTC.

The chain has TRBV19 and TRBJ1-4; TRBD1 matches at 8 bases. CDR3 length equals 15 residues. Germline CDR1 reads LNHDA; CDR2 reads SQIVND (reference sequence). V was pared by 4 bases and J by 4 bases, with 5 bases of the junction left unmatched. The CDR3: CASSSRDRHNEKLFF. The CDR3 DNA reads TGTGCCAGTAGTAGTCGGGACAGGCATAATGAAAAACTGTTTTTT.

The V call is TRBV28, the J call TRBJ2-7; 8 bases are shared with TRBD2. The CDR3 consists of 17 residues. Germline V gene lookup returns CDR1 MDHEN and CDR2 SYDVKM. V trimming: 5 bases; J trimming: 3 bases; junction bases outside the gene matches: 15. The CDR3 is CASSPPGGSGTYYEQYF. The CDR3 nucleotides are TGTGCCAGCAGTCCTCCGGGAGGTAGCGGGACATACTACGAGCAGTACTTC.

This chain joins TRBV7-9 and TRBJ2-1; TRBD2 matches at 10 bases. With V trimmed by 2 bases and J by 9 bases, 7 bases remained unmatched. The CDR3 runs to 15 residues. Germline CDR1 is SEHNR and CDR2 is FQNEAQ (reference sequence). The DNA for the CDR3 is TGTGCCAGCAGCTTAACAAGCGGGAGGGAGCCTGAGCAGTTCTTC. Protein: CASSLTSGREPEQFF.

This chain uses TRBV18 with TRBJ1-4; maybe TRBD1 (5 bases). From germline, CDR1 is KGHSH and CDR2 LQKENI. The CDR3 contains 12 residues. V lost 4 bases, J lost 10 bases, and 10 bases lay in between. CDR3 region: CASSRPQGKLFF. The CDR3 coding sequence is TGTGCCAGCTCACGACCCCAGGGAAAACTGTTTTTT. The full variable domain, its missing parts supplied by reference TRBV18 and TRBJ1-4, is NAGVMQNPRHLVRRRGQEARLRCSPMKGHSHVYWYRQLPEEGLKFMVYLQKENIIDESGMPKERFSAEFPKEGPSILRIQQVVRGDSAAYFCASSRPQGKLFFGSGTQLSVL.